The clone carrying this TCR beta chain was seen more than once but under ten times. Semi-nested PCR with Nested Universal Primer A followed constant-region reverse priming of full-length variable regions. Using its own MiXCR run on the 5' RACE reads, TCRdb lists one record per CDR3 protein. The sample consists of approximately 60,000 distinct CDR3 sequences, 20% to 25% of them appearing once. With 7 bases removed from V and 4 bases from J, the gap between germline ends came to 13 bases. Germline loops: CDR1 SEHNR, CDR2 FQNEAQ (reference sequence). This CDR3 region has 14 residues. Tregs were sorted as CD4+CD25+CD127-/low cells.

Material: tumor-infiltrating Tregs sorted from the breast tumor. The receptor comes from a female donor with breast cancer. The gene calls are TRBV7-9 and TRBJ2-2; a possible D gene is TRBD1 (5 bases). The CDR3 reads CASTTGFATGELFF. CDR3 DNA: TGTGCCAGCACAACAGGTTTCGCCACCGGGGAGCTGTTTTTT.